These 29 T cell receptor beta chains originate from one sample sequenced in a study of post-analysis software for immune sequencing data. Study-level findings and limits: Five TRBV segments appeared more often in patients than in controls, and TRBV5-6, TRBV5-1 and TRBV20-1 were among these.

No cognate antigen is known for these TCRs. Unique molecular identifiers were built into the TCR beta cDNA libraries. MiXCR was run by TCRdb on the PCR reads, yielding one entry per CDR3 protein. The table shows 750,000 to 900,000 distinct CDR3 sequences, with around 46% occurring only once. The sequenced material came from blood. These receptors all come from a girl aged 5-17 years with multiple sclerosis.

This chain uses TRBV6-5 with TRBJ2-1; 10 nucleotides line up with TRBD2. The germline CDR1 and CDR2 sequences are MNHEY and SVGAGI. After removal of 0 bases from V and 10 bases from J, the junction contained 6 bases not matched to a gene. CDR3 length equals 15 residues. The CDR3 DNA is TGTGCCAGCAGTTACTCGCAGGGTAGCGGGAGGGAGCAGTTCTTC. Its protein product is CASSYSQGSGREQFF.

On this clonotype itself: A read error may explain this, as a much larger clone is one base away. V gene TRBV19 combines with J gene TRBJ2-3; 8 bases are a match to TRBD2. V was clipped by 6 bases and J by 4 bases; unmatched bases: 3. In germline, CDR1 is LNHDA, CDR2 SQIVND (reference sequence). CDR3 size: 13 residues. CDR3 in amino acids: CASRTSESDTQYF. For the CDR3, the DNA is TGTGCCAGTAGGACTAGCGAATCAGATACGCAGTATTTT.

J is TRBJ2-3 and V is TRBV20-1; D gene unclear. Germline V gene data show CDR1 as DFQATT and CDR2 as SNEGSKA (reference sequence). The CDR3 covers 14 residues. Trimming removed 6 bases from V and 1 base from J, with 14 bases in between. CDR3 sequence: CSAPLVSRTDTQYF. CDR3 nucleotides: TGCAGTGCCCCACTGGTTTCGCGCACAGATACGCAGTATTTT.

The chain uses TRBV7-8 and TRBJ2-7; TRBD1 matches at 7 bases. CDR1 and CDR2 from the germline V gene are SGHVS and FQNEAQ. Trimming removed 4 bases from V and 1 base from J; junction bases left unmatched: 10. The CDR3 runs to 16 residues. CDR3 DNA: TGTGCCAGCAGCTCTATATCAGGGGGTAATTCCTACGAGCAGTACTTC. This translates into CASSSISGGNSYEQYF.

The V gene is TRBV20-1, the J gene TRBJ2-3, with D possibly being TRBD2 (5 bases). CDR3 length: 15 amino acids. Germline V lookup: CDR1 DFQATT, CDR2 SNEGSKA (reference sequence). V was clipped by 0 bases and J by 4 bases, with 14 bases between them. Written as DNA, the CDR3 is TGCAGTGCTAGAGATGGAGGCAAGCCCGCAGATACGCAGTATTTT. Encoded protein: CSARDGGKPADTQYF.

V and J are TRBV6-6 and TRBJ2-1; D possibly uses TRBD1 or TRBD2 (5 bases each). CDR3 length equals 15 residues. Trimming left V 9 bases short and J 3 bases short, with 18 bases between. CDR1 and CDR2 from the germline V gene are MNHNY and SVGAGI (reference sequence). In DNA, the CDR3 is TGTGCCAGTAGGCCCCGGGACGATGACTACAATGAGCAGTTCTTC. This encodes CASRPRDDDYNEQFF.

This clonotype was picked up a small number of times. The gene calls are TRBV2 and TRBJ2-1; 7 bases are shared with TRBD2. The V gene's germline CDR1 is SNHLY and CDR2 FYNNEI. V shed 9 bases and J 3 bases; nucleotides not matched to a gene: 2. The CDR3 has 12 amino acids. The CDR3 coding sequence is TGTGCCAGTAGCGGGTTCTACAATGAGCAGTTCTTC. The encoded protein is CASSGFYNEQFF.

The chain recombines TRBV12-3 or TRBV12-4 with TRBJ2-1; TRBD1 agrees at 7 bases. This CDR3 region has 13 residues. Trimming took 4 bases from V and 7 from J; bases not matched to a gene: 4. The CDR3 DNA sequence: TGTGCCAGCAGTTCCACGACAGGGAATGAGCAGTTCTTC. This gives the protein CASSSTTGNEQFF.

This chain joins TRBV20-1 and TRBJ2-7, with D perhaps matching TRBD1 or TRBD2 (5 bases each). The better agreement between TRBJ2-5 and the DNA end casts doubt on the J call. This CDR3 has 14 residues. Germline CDR1 and CDR2: DFQATT and SNEGSKA (reference sequence). CDR3 sequence reads: CSARVGTASETQYF. CDR3 DNA: TGCAGTGCTAGAGTCGGGACGGCGTCGGAGACCCAGTACTTC.

This clonotype was recorded at least ten times. The junction departs from germline at one end; a sequencing error may be responsible. DNA for the CDR3: TGCGCCAGCAGCCAGGGACAGGGGTATGGCTACACCTTC. Translation gives CASSQGQGYGYTF. This chain joins TRBV7-3 and TRBJ1-2, with TRBD1 matching over 10 bases. Germline CDR1 is SGHTA and CDR2 is FQGTGA. This CDR3 comprises 13 residues.

The chain has TRBV9 and TRBJ2-7; D may correspond to TRBD1 or TRBD2 (6 bases each). V dropped 4 bases and J dropped 6 bases, with 14 bases sitting between them. Germline-derived CDR1 and CDR2 are SGDLS and YYNGEE. The CDR3 runs to 13 residues. The CDR3 loop reads CASSPLGGREQYF. In DNA, the CDR3 is TGTGCCAGCAGCCCACTTGGGGGGCGCGAGCAGTACTTC. The full variable domain, rest sourced from reference TRBV9 and TRBJ2-7, is DSGVTQTPKHLITATGQRVTLRCSPRSGDLSVYWYQQSLDQGLQFLIQYYNGEERAKGNILERFSAQQFPDLHSELNLSSLELGDSALYFCASSPLGGREQYFGPGTRLTVT.

The V gene is TRBV10-1, the J gene TRBJ1-1; the D is unclear. The ends were cut back, 0 bases at V and 6 bases at J, with 8 bases in the middle. Germline V gene data show CDR1 as WNHNN and CDR2 as SYGVQD (reference sequence). This CDR3 is built from 13 residues. CDR3 region: CASSESIGAEAFF. DNA of the CDR3: TGCGCCAGCAGTGAGTCTATTGGGGCTGAAGCTTTCTTT.

The chain carries TRBV29-1 and TRBJ2-4; 8 bases align to TRBD1. The germline gives CDR1 SQVTM, CDR2 ANQGSEA. This CDR3 comprises 14 residues. The V segment lost 4 bases and the J segment 1 base; nucleotides outside the gene matches: 3. The CDR3 DNA sequence: TGCAGCGTTGGACAGGGGAGGGCCAAAAACATTCAGTACTTC. Amino acids: CSVGQGRAKNIQYF. Combining the CDR3 with reference TRBV29-1 and TRBJ2-4 gives the whole variable domain SAVISQKPSRDICQRGTSLTIQCQVDSQVTMMFWYRQQPGQSLTLIATANQGSEATYESGFVIDKFPISRPNLTFSTLTVSNMSPEDSSIYLCSVGQGRAKNIQYFGAGTRLSVL.

The chain has TRBV6-5 and TRBJ1-5; a weak D match, TRBD1 (6 bases). The CDR3 is made up of 15 amino acids. Germline V gene data show CDR1 as MNHEY and CDR2 as SVGAGI. V was pared by 6 bases and J by 5 bases, with 17 bases between. CDR3 sequence reads: CASRYSRGNDQPQHF. DNA of the CDR3: TGTGCCAGCAGATATTCCAGGGGTAATGATCAGCCCCAGCATTTT.

This clonotype was detected once. The genes are TRBV27 and TRBJ2-5; the D call may be TRBD1 or TRBD2 (5 bases each). V lost 3 bases and J lost 11, with 22 bases in between. Germline CDR1 and CDR2: MNHEY and SMNVEV (reference sequence). This CDR3 has 15 amino acids. CDR3 region: CASSLRGRTCNEQYF. DNA of the CDR3: TGTGCCAGCAGTTTGAGGGGCCGAACCTGTAATGAGCAGTACTTC.

The genes are TRBV7-9 and TRBJ2-5; 7 nucleotides match TRBD2. Per the germline V gene, CDR1 is SEHNR and CDR2 is FQNEAQ (reference sequence). V gave up 0 bases and J gave up 1 base; unmatched junction bases: 2. The CDR3 totals 15 residues. The CDR3 is CASSLALATQETQYF. The CDR3 DNA reads as TGTGCCAGCAGCTTAGCACTAGCGACCCAAGAGACCCAGTACTTC.

This clonotype turned up a few times. This chain joins TRBV10-3 and TRBJ1-3; possible D gene TRBD1, 6 bases. The germline V gene has CDR1 ENHRY and CDR2 SYGVKD. The CDR3 sequence is 16 residues long. The V end was cut by 4 bases, the J end by 0 bases, with 13 bases between. CDR3 in DNA: TGTGCCATCAGTGTGGGGGCCAGAAGCTCTGGAAACACCATATATTTT. Translating it yields CAISVGARSSGNTIYF.

The genes are TRBV30 and TRBJ2-2; 12 bases agree with TRBD2. Germline values: CDR1 GTSNPN, CDR2 SVGIG (reference sequence). V shed 2 bases and J 6 bases; nucleotides not matched to a gene: 13. This CDR3 contains 18 residues. The DNA for the CDR3 is TGTGCCTGGAGTATCCCGACTAGCGGGAGTTGGAGGCCCGGGGAGCTGTTTTTT. This translates into CAWSIPTSGSWRPGELFF.

Details on this clonotype: One junction end does not reproduce the germline sequence, and a read error may be involved. The V call is TRBV6-5, the J call TRBJ1-2, with D uncertain. Germline CDR1 and CDR2: MNHEY and SVGAGI. The CDR3 covers 14 residues. CDR3 sequence reads: CTSSNSPGKYGYTF. The CDR3 DNA reads TGTACCAGCAGCAATAGTCCGGGAAAGTATGGCTACACCTTC.

This clonotype was recorded many times. V is TRBV3-1 and J is TRBJ2-3; D may be TRBD2 (6 bases). Germline CDR1 and CDR2: LGHDT and YNNKEL (reference sequence). CDR3 length equals 15 residues. Trimming removed 2 bases from V and 1 base from J, with 10 bases in between. CDR3 in DNA: TGTGCCAGCAGCCAAAGGGCGGGGCGCACAGATACGCAGTATTTT. This translates into CASSQRAGRTDTQYF.

The chain recombines TRBV7-6 with TRBJ2-1; D not resolved. Germline CDR1 SGHVS, CDR2 FNYEAQ. V shed 5 bases and J shed 0 bases, with 17 bases lying between them. The length of the CDR3 is 17 residues. CDR3 nucleotides: TGTGCCAGCAGCCGAGACGCGGCGGCCAGCTCCTACAATGAGCAGTTCTTC. It codes for CASSRDAAASSYNEQFF.

The rearrangement links TRBV5-6 to TRBJ2-7; D is ambiguous. Trimming took off 0 bases at V and 7 bases at J, with 11 bases between the two ends. CDR1 is SGHDT and CDR2 is YYEEEE in the germline V gene. The CDR3 runs 13 residues. The DNA of the CDR3 is TGTGCCAGCAGCTTGGGACGGACGCGGGAGCAGTACTTC. Translated, it gives CASSLGRTREQYF.

The chain has TRBV20-1 and TRBJ2-1, with D unclear. The CDR3 extends over 17 amino acids. Trimming removed 3 bases at V and 0 bases at J, with 18 bases between. Germline V gene lookup returns CDR1 DFQATT and CDR2 SNEGSKA (reference sequence). The CDR3 reads CSASLAGSNSSYNEQFF. DNA for the CDR3: TGCAGTGCTAGTCTGGCCGGGTCAAATTCCTCCTACAATGAGCAGTTCTTC.

V usage is TRBV7-2 and J usage is TRBJ2-3; TRBD2 aligns across 12 bases. Trimming cost V 1 base and J 2 bases; bases outside gene matches: 4. Germline V gene lookup returns CDR1 SGHTA and CDR2 FQGNSA. This CDR3 contains 17 residues. The CDR3 loop is CASSLGGLAGLTDTQYF. The CDR3 DNA sequence: TGTGCCAGCAGCTTAGGGGGACTAGCGGGCCTCACAGATACGCAGTATTTT.

This clonotype was seen a handful of times. CDR3 in amino acids: CSARDNEQFF. The CDR3, as DNA: TGCAGTGCTAGAGACAATGAGCAGTTCTTC. This chain joins TRBV20-1 and TRBJ2-1; D uncertain. CDR3 length equals 10 residues. Per germline, CDR1 DFQATT and CDR2 SNEGSKA (reference sequence). Trimming took 0 bases from V and 6 from J, leaving 0 bases between them.

The chain joins TRBV13 to TRBJ1-6, with no clear D. From germline, CDR1 is PRHDT and CDR2 FYEKMQ (reference sequence). CDR3 size: 17 residues. V was trimmed by 1 base and J by 7 bases, leaving 17 bases between them. CDR3 DNA: TGTGCCAGCAGCTTAGTGAACAGCGAGTATACGAATTCACCCCTCCACTTT. Amino acid sequence: CASSLVNSEYTNSPLHF.

A few counts support this clonotype. The chain carries TRBV18 and TRBJ2-7, with 7 positions matching TRBD1. Germline-derived CDR1 and CDR2 are KGHSH and LQKENI. CDR3 length equals 14 residues. The junction had 9 bases not matched to a gene; V was cut back by 8 bases and J by 2 bases. The CDR3 region has the DNA TGTGCCAGCAGCCCTGAGACAGGGCCCTACGAGCAGTACTTC. Its protein product is CASSPETGPYEQYF. The whole variable domain, remainder taken from reference TRBV18 and TRBJ2-7, is NAGVMQNPRHLVRRRGQEARLRCSPMKGHSHVYWYRQLPEEGLKFMVYLQKENIIDESGMPKERFSAEFPKEGPSILRIQQVVRGDSAAYFCASSPETGPYEQYFGPGTRLTVT.

The chain combines TRBV13 with TRBJ2-1; 10 bases fit TRBD2. This CDR3 has 15 residues. CDR1 and CDR2 from the germline V gene are PRHDT and FYEKMQ (reference sequence). Unmatched junction bases numbered 4, after V lost 1 base and J lost 7 bases. CDR3 in DNA: TGTGCCAGCAGCTTAGTGGGTAGCGGGAGGAATGAGCAGTTCTTC. Its protein is CASSLVGSGRNEQFF.

The sample holds a few counts of this clonotype. This chain connects TRBV12-3 or TRBV12-4 to TRBJ2-1, with 15 bases that match TRBD2. The CDR3 has 17 residues. V shed 4 bases and J 7 bases; nucleotides not matched to a gene: 8. CDR3 sequence: CASSWGLAGGPGNEQFF. The CDR3 nucleotides read TGTGCCAGCAGTTGGGGACTAGCGGGAGGTCCAGGGAATGAGCAGTTCTTC.